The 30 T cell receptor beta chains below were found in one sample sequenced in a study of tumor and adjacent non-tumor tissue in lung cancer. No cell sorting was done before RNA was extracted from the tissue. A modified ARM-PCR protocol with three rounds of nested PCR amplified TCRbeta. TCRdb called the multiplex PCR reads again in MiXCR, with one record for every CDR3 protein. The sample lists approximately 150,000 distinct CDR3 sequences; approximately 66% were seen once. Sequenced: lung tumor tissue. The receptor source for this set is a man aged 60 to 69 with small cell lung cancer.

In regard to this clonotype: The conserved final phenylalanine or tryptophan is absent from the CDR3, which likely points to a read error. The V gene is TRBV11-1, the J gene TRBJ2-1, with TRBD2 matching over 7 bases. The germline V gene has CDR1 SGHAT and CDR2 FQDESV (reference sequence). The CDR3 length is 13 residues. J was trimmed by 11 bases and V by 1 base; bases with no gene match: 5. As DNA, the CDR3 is TGTGCCAGCAGCTTAGGACTAGCCCATAAGCAGTTCTTA. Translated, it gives CASSLGLAHKQFL.

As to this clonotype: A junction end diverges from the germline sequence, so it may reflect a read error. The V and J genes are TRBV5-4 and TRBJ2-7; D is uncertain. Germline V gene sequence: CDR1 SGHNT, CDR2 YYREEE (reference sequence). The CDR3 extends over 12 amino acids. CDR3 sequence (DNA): TGTCCCAGCAGCTTGTACCCTAGGGAGCAGTACTTC. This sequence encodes CPSSLYPREQYF.

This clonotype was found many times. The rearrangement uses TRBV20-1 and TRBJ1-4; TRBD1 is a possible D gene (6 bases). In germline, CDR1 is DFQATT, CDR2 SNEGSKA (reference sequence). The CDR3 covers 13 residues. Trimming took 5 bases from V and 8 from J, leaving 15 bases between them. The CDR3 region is CSAPRGGGEKLFF. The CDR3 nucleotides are TGCAGTGCTCCCCGCGGGGGCGGCGAAAAACTGTTTTTT.

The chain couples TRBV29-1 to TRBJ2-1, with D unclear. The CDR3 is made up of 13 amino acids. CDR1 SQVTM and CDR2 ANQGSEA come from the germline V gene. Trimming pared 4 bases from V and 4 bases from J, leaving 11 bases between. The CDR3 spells CSVGVGRYNEQFF. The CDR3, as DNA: TGCAGCGTTGGGGTCGGACGGTACAATGAGCAGTTCTTC.

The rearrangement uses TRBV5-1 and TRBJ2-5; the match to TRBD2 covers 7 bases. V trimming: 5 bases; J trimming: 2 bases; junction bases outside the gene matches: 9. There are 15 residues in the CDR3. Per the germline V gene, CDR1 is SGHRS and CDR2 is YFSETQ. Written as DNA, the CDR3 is TGCGCCAGCAGAGTTGTAACTAGCGAACAAGAGACCCAGTACTTC. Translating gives CASRVVTSEQETQYF.

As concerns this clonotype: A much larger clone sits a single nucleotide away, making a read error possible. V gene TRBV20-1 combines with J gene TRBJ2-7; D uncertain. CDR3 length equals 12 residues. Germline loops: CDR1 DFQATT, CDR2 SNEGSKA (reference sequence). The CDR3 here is CTAREKLVEQYF. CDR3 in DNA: TGCACTGCTAGAGAGAAGTTGGTTGAGCAGTACTTC.

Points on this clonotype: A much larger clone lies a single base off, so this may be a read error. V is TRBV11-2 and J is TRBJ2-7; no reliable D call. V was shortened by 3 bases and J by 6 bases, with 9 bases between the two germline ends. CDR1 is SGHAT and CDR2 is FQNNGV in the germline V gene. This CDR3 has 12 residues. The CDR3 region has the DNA TGTGCCAGCAGCTTCGAGTTCGTCGAGCAGTACTTC. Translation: CASSFEFVEQYF.

The CDR3 reads CASRGNRDNDGYTF. Written as DNA, the CDR3 is TGTGCCAGCAGGGGCAACCGGGACAATGATGGCTACACCTTC. J is TRBJ1-2 and V is TRBV6-1; D perhaps matches TRBD1 (6 bases). Trimming stripped 6 bases from V and 6 bases from J, with 17 bases between. The CDR3 contains 14 residues. CDR1 and CDR2 (germline): MNHNS, SASEGT.

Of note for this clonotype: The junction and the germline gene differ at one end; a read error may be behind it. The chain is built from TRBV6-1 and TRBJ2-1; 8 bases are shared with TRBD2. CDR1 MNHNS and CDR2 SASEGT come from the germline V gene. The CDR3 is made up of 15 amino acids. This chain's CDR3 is CASTEDGLATNEQIF. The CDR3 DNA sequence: TGTGCCAGCACTGAAGATGGACTAGCCACCAATGAGCAGATCTTC.

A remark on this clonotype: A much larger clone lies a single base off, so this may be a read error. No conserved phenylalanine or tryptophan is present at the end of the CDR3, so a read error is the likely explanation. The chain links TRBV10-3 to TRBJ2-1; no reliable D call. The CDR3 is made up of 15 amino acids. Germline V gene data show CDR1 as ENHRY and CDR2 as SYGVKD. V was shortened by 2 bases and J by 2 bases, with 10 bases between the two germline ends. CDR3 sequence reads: CAISEPYNTYNEQFL. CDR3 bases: TGTGCCATCAGTGAGCCTTACAACACCTACAATGAGCAGTTCCTC.

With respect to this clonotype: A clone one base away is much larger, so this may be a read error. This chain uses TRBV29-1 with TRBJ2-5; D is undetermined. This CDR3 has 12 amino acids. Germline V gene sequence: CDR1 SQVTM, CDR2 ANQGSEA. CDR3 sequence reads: CSVRTSQEAQYF. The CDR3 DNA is TGCAGCGTTCGCACATCTCAAGAGGCCCAGTACTTC.

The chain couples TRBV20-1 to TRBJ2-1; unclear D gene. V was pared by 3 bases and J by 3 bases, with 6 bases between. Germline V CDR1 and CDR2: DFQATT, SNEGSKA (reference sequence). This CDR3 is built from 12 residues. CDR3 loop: CSARPSYNEQFF. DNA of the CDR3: TGCAGTGCTAGGCCAAGCTACAATGAGCAGTTCTTC.

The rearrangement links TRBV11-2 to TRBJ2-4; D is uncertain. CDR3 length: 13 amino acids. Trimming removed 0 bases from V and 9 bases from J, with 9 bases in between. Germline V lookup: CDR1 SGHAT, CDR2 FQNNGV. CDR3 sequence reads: CASSLDAARIQYF. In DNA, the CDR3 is TGTGCCAGCAGCTTAGATGCAGCGCGCATTCAGTACTTC. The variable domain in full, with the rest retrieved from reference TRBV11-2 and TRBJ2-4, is EAGVAQSPRYKIIEKRQSVAFWCNPISGHATLYWYQQILGQGPKLLIQFQNNGVVDDSQLPKDRFSAERLKGVDSTLKIQPAKLEDSAVYLCASSLDAARIQYFGAGTRLSVL.

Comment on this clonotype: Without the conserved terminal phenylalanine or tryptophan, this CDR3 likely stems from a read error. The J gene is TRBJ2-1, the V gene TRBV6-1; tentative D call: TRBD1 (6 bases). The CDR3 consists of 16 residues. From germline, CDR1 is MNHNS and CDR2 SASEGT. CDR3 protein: CTSRMGRTVVTHEQFL. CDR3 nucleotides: TGTACCAGCAGAATGGGCCGGACAGTGGTTACCCATGAGCAGTTCCTC.

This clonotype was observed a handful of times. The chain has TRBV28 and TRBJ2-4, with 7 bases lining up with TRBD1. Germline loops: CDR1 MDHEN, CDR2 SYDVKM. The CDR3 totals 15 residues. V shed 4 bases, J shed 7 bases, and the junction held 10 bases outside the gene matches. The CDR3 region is CASSYLGTEGNIQYF. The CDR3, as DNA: TGTGCCAGCAGTTATTTAGGGACAGAGGGGAACATTCAGTACTTC.

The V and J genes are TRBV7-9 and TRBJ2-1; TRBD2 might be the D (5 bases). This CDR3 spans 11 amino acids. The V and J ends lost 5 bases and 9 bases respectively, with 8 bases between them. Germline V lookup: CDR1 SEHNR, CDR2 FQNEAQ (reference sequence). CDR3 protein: CASSLGSEQFF. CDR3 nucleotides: TGTGCCAGCAGCCTAGGGAGTGAGCAGTTCTTC. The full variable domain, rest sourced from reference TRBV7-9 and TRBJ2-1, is DTGVSQNPRHKITKRGQNVTFRCDPISEHNRLYWYRQTLGQGPEFLTYFQNEAQLEKSRLLSDRFSAERPKGSFSTLEIQRTEQGDSAMYLCASSLGSEQFFGPGTRLTVL.

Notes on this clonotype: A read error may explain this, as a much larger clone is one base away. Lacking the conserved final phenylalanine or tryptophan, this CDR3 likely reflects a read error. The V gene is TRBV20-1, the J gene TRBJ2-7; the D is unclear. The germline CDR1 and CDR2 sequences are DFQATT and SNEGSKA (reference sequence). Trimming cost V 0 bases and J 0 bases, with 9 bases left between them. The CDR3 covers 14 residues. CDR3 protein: CSARDVASSYEQYS. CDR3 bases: TGCAGTGCTAGAGATGTGGCTAGCTCCTACGAGCAGTACTCC.

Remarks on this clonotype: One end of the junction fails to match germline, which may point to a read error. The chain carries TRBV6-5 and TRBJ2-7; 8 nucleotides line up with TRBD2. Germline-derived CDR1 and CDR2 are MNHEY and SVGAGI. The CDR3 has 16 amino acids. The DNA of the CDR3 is TGTGCCAGCAGTTACTACATAGCGGGGATAACCTACGAACAGTACTTC. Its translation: CASSYYIAGITYEQYF.

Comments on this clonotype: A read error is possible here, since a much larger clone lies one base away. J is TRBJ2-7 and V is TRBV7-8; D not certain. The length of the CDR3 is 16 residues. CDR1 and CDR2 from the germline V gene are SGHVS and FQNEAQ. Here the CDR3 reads CAGSVEGLGSSYEQYV. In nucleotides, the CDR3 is TGTGCCGGCAGCGTAGAAGGGCTTGGTAGTTCCTACGAGCAGTACGTC.

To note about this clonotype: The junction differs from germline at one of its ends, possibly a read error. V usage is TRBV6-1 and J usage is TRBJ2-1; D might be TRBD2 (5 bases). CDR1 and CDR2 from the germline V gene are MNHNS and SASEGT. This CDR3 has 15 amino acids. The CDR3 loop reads CASSIGSELDNERLF. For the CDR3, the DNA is TGTGCCAGCAGTATAGGAAGCGAATTAGACAATGAGCGGCTCTTC.

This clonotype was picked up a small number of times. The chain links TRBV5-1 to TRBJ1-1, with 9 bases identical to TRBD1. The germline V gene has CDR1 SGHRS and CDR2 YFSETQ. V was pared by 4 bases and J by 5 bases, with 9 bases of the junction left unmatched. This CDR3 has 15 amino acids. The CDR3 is CASSLLTGGSTEAFF. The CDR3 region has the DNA TGCGCCAGCAGCCTACTAACAGGGGGCTCGACTGAAGCTTTCTTT.

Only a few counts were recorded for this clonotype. CDR3 sequence reads: CASSQPQRGPTEAFF. CDR3 in DNA: TGCGCCAGCAGCCAACCCCAGCGGGGCCCCACTGAAGCTTTCTTT. The chain combines TRBV4-1 with TRBJ1-1; D possibly corresponds to TRBD1 (5 bases). CDR1 and CDR2 (germline): MGHRA, YSYEKL. The CDR3 covers 15 residues. Trimming removed 2 bases at V and 4 bases at J, with 14 bases between.

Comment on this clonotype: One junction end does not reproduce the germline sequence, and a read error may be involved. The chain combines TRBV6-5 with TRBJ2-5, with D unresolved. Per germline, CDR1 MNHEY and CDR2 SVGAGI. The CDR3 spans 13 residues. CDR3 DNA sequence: TGTGCCAGCAGTTACTCGTCCCAGGAGACCCAGTGCTTC. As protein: CASSYSSQETQCF.

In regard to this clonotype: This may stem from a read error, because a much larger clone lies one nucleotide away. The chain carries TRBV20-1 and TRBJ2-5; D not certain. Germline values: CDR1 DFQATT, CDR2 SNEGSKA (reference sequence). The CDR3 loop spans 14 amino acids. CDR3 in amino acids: CNARDVVGRETQYF. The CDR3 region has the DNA TGCAATGCTAGAGATGTCGTAGGTAGAGAGACCCAGTACTTC.

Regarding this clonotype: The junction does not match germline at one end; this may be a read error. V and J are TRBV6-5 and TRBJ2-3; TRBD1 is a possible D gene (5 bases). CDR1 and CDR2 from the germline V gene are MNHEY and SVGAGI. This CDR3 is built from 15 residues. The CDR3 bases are TGTGTCAGCAGGATGACATGGGGCAACACAGATACGCAGTATTTT. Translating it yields CVSRMTWGNTDTQYF.

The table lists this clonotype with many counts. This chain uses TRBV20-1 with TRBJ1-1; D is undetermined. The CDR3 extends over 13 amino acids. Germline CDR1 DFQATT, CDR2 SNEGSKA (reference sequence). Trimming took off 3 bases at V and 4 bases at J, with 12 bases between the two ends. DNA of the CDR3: TGCAGTGCTAGCGGAGTGGCCCCCACTGAAGCTTTCTTT. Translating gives CSASGVAPTEAFF.

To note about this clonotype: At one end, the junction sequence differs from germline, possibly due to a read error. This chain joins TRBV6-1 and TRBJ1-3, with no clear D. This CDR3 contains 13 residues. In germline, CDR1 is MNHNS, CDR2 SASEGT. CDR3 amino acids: CTSSERNGNTIYF. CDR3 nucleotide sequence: TGTACCAGCAGTGAGCGAAATGGAAACACCATATATTTT.

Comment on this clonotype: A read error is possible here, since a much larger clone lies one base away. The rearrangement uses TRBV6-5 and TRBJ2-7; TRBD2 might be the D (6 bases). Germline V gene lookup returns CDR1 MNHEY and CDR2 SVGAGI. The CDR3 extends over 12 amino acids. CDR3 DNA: TGTGCCAGCAATTACGTGGGGGGTGAGCAGTACTTC. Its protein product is CASNYVGGEQYF.

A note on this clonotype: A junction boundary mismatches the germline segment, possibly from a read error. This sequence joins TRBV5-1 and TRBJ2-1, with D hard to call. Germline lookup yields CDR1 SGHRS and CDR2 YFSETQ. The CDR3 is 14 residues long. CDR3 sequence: CASSLAGSYNERFF. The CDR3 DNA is TGCGCCAGCAGCTTGGCAGGCTCCTACAATGAGCGGTTCTTC. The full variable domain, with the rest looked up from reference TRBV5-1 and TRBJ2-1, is KAGVTQTPRYLIKTRGQQVTLSCSPISGHRSVSWYQQTPGQGLQFLFEYFSETQRNKGNFPGRFSGRQFSNSRSEMNVSTLELGDSALYLCASSLAGSYNERFFGPGTRLTVL.

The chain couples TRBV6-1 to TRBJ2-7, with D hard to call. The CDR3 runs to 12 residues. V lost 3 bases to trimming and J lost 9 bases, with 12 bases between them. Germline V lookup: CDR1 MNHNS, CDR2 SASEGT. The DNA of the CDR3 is TGTGCCAGCAGTGAGACCCTGCTTGGGCAGTACTTC. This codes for CASSETLLGQYF.